A selection of T cell receptor beta chains follows, all from one sample in a study of T cells after yellow fever vaccination. MiXCR was run by TCRdb on the 5' RACE reads, yielding one entry per CDR3 protein. The sample consists of 95,000 to 100,000 distinct CDR3 sequences, approximately 5.5% of them appearing once. The sample here was CD8+ T cells sorted from PBMCs, taken 10 days after the yellow fever booster vaccination. The origin of the receptors is a man younger than 30 who received the YFV17D yellow fever vaccine. Each CDR3 is given with its conserved first and last residue. A D gene is named only where the DNA matches it firmly. Clone size is shown for a subset of rows, as once, few, many or a class of expanded clone.

J	D	V	size	CDR3	DNA
TRBJ2-4	.	TRBV7-2	few	CASSFGSIQYF	TGTGCCAGCAGCTTTGGGTCTATTCAGTACTTC
TRBJ2-7	.	TRBV4-1	few	CASSQVLDRYYEQYF	TGCGCCAGCAGCCAAGTTCTGGACAGATACTACGAGCAGTACTTC
TRBJ2-1	TRBD2	TRBV9	few	CASSVINSGGIDEQFF	TGTGCCAGCAGCGTCATTAATAGCGGGGGGATAGATGAGCAGTTCTTC
TRBJ1-2	TRBD1	TRBV4-1	few	CASSQPQTGGYGYTF	TGCGCCAGCAGCCAGCCACAGACAGGGGGTTATGGCTACACCTTC
TRBJ2-1	.	TRBV7-9	few	CASSFGPSSYNEQFF	TGTGCCAGCAGCTTCGGCCCCAGCTCCTACAATGAGCAGTTCTTC
TRBJ2-3	TRBD2	TRBV7-2	few	CASSLPLAGTDTQYF	TGTGCCAGCAGCTTACCACTAGCGGGCACAGATACGCAGTATTTT
TRBJ2-1	.	TRBV7-9	.	CASSPQNEQFF	TGTGCCAGCAGCCCCCAGAATGAGCAGTTCTTC
TRBJ1-2	.	TRBV29-1	.	CSVTGSVGYTF	TGCAGCGTAACAGGGTCCGTTGGCTACACCTTC
TRBJ2-1	TRBD2	TRBV9	many	CASSDTYGTSGNNEQFF	TGTGCCAGCAGCGACACCTACGGGACTAGCGGTAACAATGAGCAGTTCTTC
TRBJ2-5	TRBD2	TRBV11-3	.	CASSSGTTETQYF	TGTGCCAGCAGCTCCGGGACTACAGAGACCCAGTACTTC
TRBJ2-7	.	TRBV5-1	.	CASSFSRVNEQYF	TGCGCCAGCAGCTTTTCCCGGGTAAACGAGCAGTACTTC
TRBJ2-1	.	TRBV11-2	few	CASSLDGYWSFF	TGTGCCAGCAGCTTAGACGGGTACTGGTCCTTCTTC
TRBJ1-4	.	TRBV7-9	few	CASSPKKVATNEKLFF	TGTGCCAGCAGCCCTAAGAAGGTAGCAACTAATGAAAAACTGTTTTTT
TRBJ2-5	.	TRBV7-9	.	CASSLGQPHQETQYF	TGTGCCAGCAGCTTGGGACAACCCCACCAAGAGACCCAGTACTTC
TRBJ1-1	.	TRBV29-1	few	CSVESNTEAFF	TGCAGCGTTGAATCTAACACTGAAGCTTTCTTT
TRBJ2-7	.	TRBV4-2	many	CASSQVWGASYEQYF	TGTGCCAGCAGCCAAGTTTGGGGGGCATCCTACGAGCAGTACTTC
TRBJ1-3	TRBD1	TRBV7-6	few	CASSLWAPGGKAWGNTIYF	TGTGCCAGCAGCTTATGGGCGCCAGGGGGGAAAGCTTGGGGAAACACCATATATTTT
TRBJ2-1	TRBD1	TRBV27	medium-sized	CASSLSGTERQEQFF	TGTGCCAGCAGTTTATCAGGGACAGAACGACAGGAGCAGTTCTTC
TRBJ2-3	.	TRBV15	few	CATSRTGPTIDTDTQYF	TGTGCCACCAGCAGAACCGGGCCAACCATAGACACAGATACGCAGTATTTT
TRBJ2-1	.	TRBV6-2/TRBV6-3	many	CASSYLQVNEQFF	TGTGCCAGCAGTTACTTACAGGTAAATGAGCAGTTCTTC
TRBJ1-2	.	TRBV4-1	.	CASSQEGRGDYGYTF	TGCGCCAGCAGCCAAGAAGGGCGCGGGGACTATGGCTACACCTTC
TRBJ2-1	.	TRBV5-1	few	CASSFRRPEDEQFF	TGCGCCAGCAGCTTTCGGCGGCCCGAGGATGAGCAGTTCTTC
TRBJ2-7	.	TRBV10-1	few	CASSESMAPYEQYF	TGCGCCAGCAGTGAGTCAATGGCCCCCTACGAGCAGTACTTC
TRBJ2-5	TRBD1	TRBV7-2	few	CASSARTGGQETQYF	TGTGCCAGCAGCGCTCGGACAGGGGGCCAAGAGACCCAGTACTTC
TRBJ2-1	TRBD2	TRBV7-6	few	CASSPSGGAYNEQFF	TGTGCCAGCAGCCCTAGCGGGGGGGCTTACAATGAGCAGTTCTTC
TRBJ2-3	TRBD1	TRBV4-3	few	CASSQGTGGTDTQYF	TGCGCCAGCAGCCAAGGAACAGGGGGCACAGATACGCAGTATTTT
TRBJ2-3	TRBD2	TRBV27	many	CASSLGLAGGTDTQYF	TGTGCCAGCAGTTTAGGACTAGCGGGGGGAACAGATACGCAGTATTTT
TRBJ2-1	TRBD2	TRBV7-6	few	CASSFSGEIPNEQFF	TGTGCCAGCAGCTTCAGCGGGGAGATTCCGAATGAGCAGTTCTTC
TRBJ1-2	.	TRBV27	.	CASSGRYYGYTF	TGTGCCAGCTCGGGACGTTACTATGGCTACACCTTC
TRBJ2-5	.	TRBV10-3	.	CAIGRGRETQYF	TGTGCCATCGGACGGGGACGGGAGACCCAGTACTTC
TRBJ2-1	TRBD2	TRBV4-1	.	CASSDSGGNHNEQFF	TGCGCCAGCAGCGACAGCGGGGGGAACCACAATGAGCAGTTCTTC
TRBJ2-2	.	TRBV2	.	CASSDTRVGTGELFF	TGTGCCAGCAGTGATACCAGGGTGGGCACCGGGGAGCTGTTTTTT
TRBJ2-2	.	TRBV4-1	few	CASSQEGYSTGELFF	TGCGCCAGCAGCCAAGAGGGTTATTCAACCGGGGAGCTGTTTTTT
TRBJ1-2	.	TRBV28	few	CASSFGGAGYGYTF	TGTGCCAGCAGTTTCGGGGGGGCCGGCTATGGCTACACCTTC
TRBJ2-7	.	TRBV5-1	few	CASSFNSGLPYEQYF	TGCGCCAGCAGCTTTAACTCAGGGTTACCCTACGAGCAGTACTTC
TRBJ2-7	TRBD2	TRBV2	few	CASTLGRGLDGEQYF	TGTGCCAGCACCCTAGGGAGGGGTCTGGACGGGGAGCAGTACTTC
TRBJ2-1	.	TRBV4-3	.	CASSQETVESYNEQFF	TGCGCCAGCAGCCAAGAAACCGTTGAATCCTACAATGAGCAGTTCTTC
TRBJ1-1	.	TRBV5-1	.	CASSLGETAEAFF	TGCGCCAGCAGCTTGGGAGAAACAGCAGAAGCTTTCTTT
TRBJ2-2	.	TRBV29-1	many	CSVYRDPGVNTGELFF	TGCAGCGTTTACCGGGACCCCGGGGTCAACACCGGGGAGCTGTTTTTT
TRBJ2-1	TRBD2	TRBV30	many	CACLAGGPPSSYNEQFF	TGTGCCTGTTTAGCGGGGGGCCCACCAAGCTCCTACAATGAGCAGTTCTTC
TRBJ2-3	.	TRBV4-1	.	CASSQTGRETDTQYF	TGCGCCAGCAGCCAGACAGGGAGGGAAACAGATACGCAGTATTTT
TRBJ2-5	.	TRBV29-1	many	CSVDRTGKETQYF	TGCAGCGTTGACCGGACGGGGAAAGAGACCCAGTACTTC
TRBJ2-5	.	TRBV28	many	CASVPGSQETQYF	TGTGCCAGCGTCCCCGGGAGCCAAGAGACCCAGTACTTC
TRBJ2-2	.	TRBV19	few	CASSNHGEIIRELFF	TGTGCCAGTAGTAACCACGGGGAGATCATCCGGGAGCTGTTTTTT
TRBJ2-1	.	TRBV11-3	.	CASSARTGRGEQFF	TGTGCCAGCAGCGCCCGGACAGGGAGGGGTGAGCAGTTCTTC
TRBJ2-1	TRBD2	TRBV7-3	.	CASSLMAGEHYNEQFF	TGTGCCAGCAGCTTAATGGCGGGGGAACACTACAATGAGCAGTTCTTC
TRBJ2-3	TRBD2	TRBV19	few	CASSIVAGVTDTQYF	TGTGCCAGTAGTATCGTAGCGGGGGTCACAGATACGCAGTATTTT
TRBJ2-1	.	TRBV12-3/TRBV12-4	.	CASSPYSYNEQFF	TGTGCCAGCAGTCCTTACTCCTACAATGAGCAGTTCTTC
TRBJ2-7	.	TRBV11-2	.	CASSFYSSAYEQYF	TGTGCCAGCAGCTTTTATAGCTCCGCCTACGAGCAGTACTTC
TRBJ2-2	.	TRBV19	.	CATRGANTGELFF	TGTGCCACCCGGGGTGCGAACACCGGGGAGCTGTTTTTT
TRBJ1-3	.	TRBV5-1	few	CASSPQGTGNTIYF	TGCGCCAGCAGTCCCCAGGGGACTGGAAACACCATATATTTT
TRBJ2-2	TRBD1	TRBV6-2/TRBV6-3	few	CAIDRGQKTGELFF	TGTGCCATCGACAGGGGGCAAAAAACCGGGGAGCTGTTTTTT
TRBJ2-3	.	TRBV20-1	.	CSARSYTDTQYF	TGCAGTGCTAGATCATACACAGATACGCAGTATTTT
TRBJ2-2	.	TRBV27	.	CASSPSTGAGELFF	TGTGCCAGCAGTCCATCGACAGGTGCCGGGGAGCTGTTTTTT
TRBJ2-5	.	TRBV29-1	few	CSVVVGLRETQYF	TGCAGCGTTGTCGTTGGGCTCCGGGAGACCCAGTACTTC
TRBJ2-1	.	TRBV12-3/TRBV12-4	few	CASSLPLLDNEQFF	TGTGCCAGCAGTTTACCCTTACTAGACAATGAGCAGTTCTTC
TRBJ2-3	TRBD2	TRBV9	many	CASSVLGLAATDTQYF	TGTGCCAGCAGCGTATTAGGTCTAGCGGCCACAGATACGCAGTATTTT
TRBJ1-6	.	TRBV7-8	.	CASSLWGDSPLHF	TGTGCCAGCAGCTTATGGGGGGATTCACCCCTCCACTTT
TRBJ2-6	.	TRBV5-6	.	CASSAPLGLTYSGANVLTF	TGTGCCAGCAGCGCGCCATTGGGACTGACTTACTCTGGGGCCAACGTCCTGACTTTC